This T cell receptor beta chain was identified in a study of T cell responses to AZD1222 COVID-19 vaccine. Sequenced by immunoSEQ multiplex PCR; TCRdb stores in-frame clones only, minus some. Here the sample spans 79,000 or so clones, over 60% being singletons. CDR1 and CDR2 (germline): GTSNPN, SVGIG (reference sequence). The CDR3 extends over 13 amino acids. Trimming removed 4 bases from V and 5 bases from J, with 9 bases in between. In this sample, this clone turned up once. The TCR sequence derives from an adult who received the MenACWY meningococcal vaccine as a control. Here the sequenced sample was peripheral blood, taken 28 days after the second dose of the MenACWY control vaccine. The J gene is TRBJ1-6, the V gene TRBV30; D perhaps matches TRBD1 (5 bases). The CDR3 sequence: CAWTQGNNSPLHF. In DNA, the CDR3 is TGTGCCTGGACTCAGGGAAATAATTCACCCCTCCACTTT.